This TCR beta chain was found in a study of CD8 T cells in Susac syndrome. Germline CDR1 and CDR2: MNHEY and SMNVEV (reference sequence). The CDR3 has 12 residues. Trimming took off 4 bases at V and 8 bases at J, with 11 bases between the two ends. RNA was extracted with the RNeasy kit, and a quantity of roughly 0.5 to 1 ug was reverse transcribed using random hexamers. Using its own MiXCR run on the immunoSEQ multiplex PCR reads, TCRdb lists one record per CDR3 protein. The sample has about 300,000 distinct CDR3 sequences; approximately 85% are singletons. The sequenced target, TCR beta, came from blood CD8+ and CD4+ T cells.

The chain combines TRBV27 with TRBJ1-2; D is ambiguous. This receptor was taken from a human donor with multiple sclerosis. Material for sequencing was CD8+ T cells from PBMCs. CDR3 sequence reads: CASSSGSLGYTF. CDR3 bases: TGTGCCAGCAGTTCCGGGTCCCTGGGCTACACCTTC.